Listed below are T cell receptor beta chains from one sample, sequenced in a study of T cells in Graves' hyperthyroidism and ophthalmopathy. TCRdb reprocessed the multiplex PCR reads via MiXCR and lists one record per CDR3 protein. The table has about 640,000 distinct CDR3 sequences, 20% seen once; the top ten hold over 30%. Source material: blood. These receptors were collected from a young man with Graves' ophthalmopathy. CDR3s include the opening cysteine and the closing phenylalanine or tryptophan. Each record gives: J gene, V gene, CDR3 protein.

J gene: TRBJ1-6
V gene: TRBV6-1
CDR3 protein: CVSTLDSLGNSPLHF

J gene: TRBJ1-5
V gene: TRBV7-9
CDR3 protein: CASSPTGQPQHF

J gene: TRBJ2-5
V gene: TRBV7-9
CDR3 protein: CASSSDRRLGIETQYF

J gene: TRBJ2-7
V gene: TRBV4-1
CDR3 protein: CASSHQSPGQGSYEQYF

J gene: TRBJ2-3
V gene: TRBV10-3
CDR3 protein: CAITSALTDTQYF

J gene: TRBJ2-7
V gene: TRBV4-2
CDR3 protein: CASSQGDRAGSEQYF

J gene: TRBJ2-1
V gene: TRBV30
CDR3 protein: CAWSSGGGPTQFF

J gene: TRBJ2-5
V gene: TRBV2
CDR3 protein: CASSEVKAGQHQETQYF

J gene: TRBJ2-7
V gene: TRBV10-1
CDR3 protein: CASSEGTSGKYEQYF

J gene: TRBJ2-6
V gene: TRBV7-6
CDR3 protein: CASSPATGANVLTF

J gene: TRBJ2-7
V gene: TRBV6-5
CDR3 protein: CASSYSGGRGYEQYF

J gene: TRBJ1-4
V gene: TRBV12-3/TRBV12-4
CDR3 protein: CASRRQGGNEKLFF

J gene: TRBJ2-7
V gene: TRBV11-2
CDR3 protein: CASSSTGSWRDEQYF

J gene: TRBJ2-1
V gene: TRBV7-9
CDR3 protein: CASSWAGSGSSYNEQFF

J gene: TRBJ1-2
V gene: TRBV10-3
CDR3 protein: CAISESRQGGNYGYTF

J gene: TRBJ2-3
V gene: TRBV28
CDR3 protein: CASSLVAGTDTQYF

J gene: TRBJ2-5
V gene: TRBV11-2
CDR3 protein: CASSSNPGQQETQYF

J gene: TRBJ2-7
V gene: TRBV6-2/TRBV6-3
CDR3 protein: CASSYREGEQYF

J gene: TRBJ2-3
V gene: TRBV13
CDR3 protein: CASSIWTSEVDTQYF

J gene: TRBJ1-5
V gene: TRBV6-1
CDR3 protein: CASRPNRSSQPQQF

J gene: TRBJ2-3
V gene: TRBV27
CDR3 protein: CASRIWSGSTDTQYF

J gene: TRBJ2-7
V gene: TRBV20-1
CDR3 protein: CSARDQSSGKDEQYF

J gene: TRBJ2-2
V gene: TRBV7-2
CDR3 protein: CASSLDSGENTGELFF

J gene: TRBJ2-3
V gene: TRBV18
CDR3 protein: CASSPRTASTDTQYF

J gene: TRBJ1-4
V gene: TRBV7-9
CDR3 protein: CASSPQTGTTNEKLFF

J gene: TRBJ2-7
V gene: TRBV7-9
CDR3 protein: CASSPQLAGVGEQYF

J gene: TRBJ2-5
V gene: TRBV19
CDR3 protein: CASSITQRQSETQYF

J gene: TRBJ1-6
V gene: TRBV3-1
CDR3 protein: CASSQGMRGRNNSPLHF

J gene: TRBJ2-1
V gene: TRBV20-1
CDR3 protein: CSARRAGSHNEQFF

J gene: TRBJ2-7
V gene: TRBV20-1
CDR3 protein: CSAETPSYEQYF

J gene: TRBJ2-1
V gene: TRBV27
CDR3 protein: CASSEGIDNEQFF

J gene: TRBJ1-4
V gene: TRBV7-9
CDR3 protein: CASSSRRDGTEKLFF

J gene: TRBJ2-7
V gene: TRBV5-1
CDR3 protein: CASSPGAESYEQYF

J gene: TRBJ2-5
V gene: TRBV2
CDR3 protein: CASSEGYKNQETQYF

J gene: TRBJ2-1
V gene: TRBV24-1
CDR3 protein: CATRGSSGGNNEQFF

J gene: TRBJ2-5
V gene: TRBV6-1
CDR3 protein: CASRPPQGGTQYF

J gene: TRBJ1-1
V gene: TRBV5-4
CDR3 protein: CASSFTLGGVNTEAFF

J gene: TRBJ2-1
V gene: TRBV3-1
CDR3 protein: CASSQRSRNYNEQFF

J gene: TRBJ2-6
V gene: TRBV4-2
CDR3 protein: CASSPAPNVLTF

J gene: TRBJ2-5
V gene: TRBV14
CDR3 protein: CASSPRWLASETQYF

J gene: TRBJ2-5
V gene: TRBV11-2
CDR3 protein: CASSLAAFQEAQYF

J gene: TRBJ2-1
V gene: TRBV5-1
CDR3 protein: CASSRPGQKNEQFF

J gene: TRBJ2-2
V gene: TRBV7-2
CDR3 protein: CASSLGTSGAGELFF

J gene: TRBJ2-1
V gene: TRBV7-6
CDR3 protein: CASSFRLAVQNEQFF

J gene: TRBJ2-5
V gene: TRBV5-4
CDR3 protein: CASSPGTSGSMETQYF